One and the same sample provided the 20 T cell receptor beta chains below, sequenced in a study of T cells expressing NK-cell markers (dated by TCRdb to 2018 to 2021). Libraries were made using 5' RACE. TCRdb records Illumina HiSeq 2000 as the sequencer. TCRdb reprocessed the raw reads; every CDR3 protein sequence is a single record, and DNA is not supplied. The table held for this sample gives about 440,000 distinct CDR3 sequences. 7.3% of the sample rests with the top ten. Sequenced sample: blood T cells: a sorted CD56 or NKG2C T cell subset, CD4+ or CD8+ T cells, or bulk PBMC T cells (not recorded which). All receptors derive from a woman aged 18-70 years in good health.

The gene calls are TRBV10-2 and TRBJ1-4; there is no DNA to check the TCRdb D call of TRBD1. Germline assignment: CDR1 WSHSY and CDR2 SAAADI. The CDR3 extends over 12 amino acids. The chain's CDR3 is CASRPTGEKLFF.

The chain joins TRBV18 to TRBJ2-1; the TCRdb D gene call, TRBD2, has no DNA to confirm it. The CDR3 spans 16 residues. Germline V gives CDR1 KGHSH, CDR2 LQKENI. The CDR3 is CASSPPVREGLWEQFF.

The rearrangement uses TRBV12-3 or TRBV12-4 and TRBJ1-5. The CDR3 has 13 residues. The CDR3 sequence: CASSLLGSQPQHF.

V and J are TRBV20-1 and TRBJ2-7; TCRdb's assignment of TRBD1 cannot be checked, as there is no DNA. The CDR3 consists of 14 residues. The V gene's germline CDR1 is DFQATT and CDR2 SNEGSKA (reference sequence). The CDR3 here is CSASQGAYGYEQYF.

The chain is built from TRBV20-1 and TRBJ2-2; TCRdb's D call of TRBD2 is untestable without DNA. CDR1 DFQATT and CDR2 SNEGSKA come from the germline V gene (reference sequence). This CDR3 region has 15 residues. CDR3 sequence: CSARGGLVPIGELFF.

The V gene is TRBV5-4, the J gene TRBJ2-3. This CDR3 has 14 amino acids. Germline V gene data show CDR1 as SGHNT and CDR2 as YYREEE (reference sequence). CDR3 loop: CASSSTQTTDTQYF. The variable domain in full, completed from reference TRBV5-4 and TRBJ2-3, reads ETGVTQSPTHLIKTRGQQVTLRCSSQSGHNTVSWYQQALGQGPQFIFQYYREEENGRGNFPPRFSGLQFPNYSSELNVNALELDDSALYLCASSSTQTTDTQYFGPGTRLTVL.

This chain joins TRBV5-6 and TRBJ2-5; TCRdb lists TRBD1, though no DNA is available to test this call. Per the germline V gene, CDR1 is SGHDT and CDR2 is YYEEEE. This CDR3 region has 17 residues. The CDR3 sequence is CASSSRRQGPVWETQYF.

The CDR3 is CASSQDTRVDKNIQYF. The gene calls are TRBV3-1 and TRBJ2-4; lacking DNA, the TRBD2 call made by TCRdb goes unchecked. CDR1 is LGHDT and CDR2 is YNNKEL in the germline V gene (reference sequence). The CDR3 length is 16 residues.

J is TRBJ2-1 and V is TRBV20-1; TCRdb gives TRBD2 as the D gene, but with no DNA this cannot be confirmed. Germline assignment: CDR1 DFQATT and CDR2 SNEGSKA (reference sequence). CDR3 size: 12 residues. The CDR3 reads CSAHPTRQVQFF.

The gene calls are TRBV20-1 and TRBJ2-1; TCRdb's assignment of TRBD1 cannot be checked, as there is no DNA. The CDR3 covers 13 residues. Germline V gene data show CDR1 as DFQATT and CDR2 as SNEGSKA (reference sequence). CDR3 sequence reads: CSAGGGANNEQFF.

The rearrangement uses TRBV12-3 or TRBV12-4 and TRBJ2-3; TCRdb's assignment of TRBD1 cannot be checked, as there is no DNA. The CDR3 extends over 14 amino acids. The CDR3 loop reads CASRAGGSTDTQYF.

The chain carries TRBV20-1 and TRBJ2-3; the D gene TCRdb calls, TRBD2, cannot be checked with no DNA. The CDR3 consists of 14 residues. Germline CDR1 is DFQATT and CDR2 is SNEGSKA (reference sequence). The CDR3: CSAGSGRATDTQYF.

The chain joins TRBV7-6 to TRBJ2-3; no DNA is available, so the TRBD1 call from TCRdb remains unchecked. Germline CDR1 reads SGHVS; CDR2 reads FNYEAQ. The length of the CDR3 is 16 residues. The CDR3 region is CASSSSLGGATDTQYF.

The V and J genes are TRBV12-3 or TRBV12-4 and TRBJ2-1; TCRdb gives TRBD1 as the D gene, but with no DNA this cannot be confirmed. The CDR3 has 13 amino acids. The CDR3 sequence: CAAWRTGNNEQFF.

V and J are TRBV12-3 or TRBV12-4 and TRBJ1-2; as DNA is missing, the TRBD1 call by TCRdb cannot be tested. The CDR3 has 15 residues. CDR3 loop: CASSFSDRGLYGYTF.

The chain uses TRBV4-3 and TRBJ1-2. The CDR3 totals 16 residues. Germline V CDR1 and CDR2: LGHNA, YSLEER. The chain's CDR3 is CASSQDLGQTFYGYTF.

The V and J genes are TRBV9 and TRBJ2-5; TCRdb lists TRBD1, though no DNA is available to test this call. This CDR3 spans 16 amino acids. CDR1 and CDR2 (germline): SGDLS, YYNGEE. The CDR3 region is CASSVEGQGAVETQYF.

V usage is TRBV5-5 and J usage is TRBJ2-1; TCRdb returns TRBD2, unconfirmable since there is no DNA. Germline-derived CDR1 and CDR2 are SGHKS and YYEKEE (reference sequence). The CDR3 sequence is 15 residues long. CDR3: CASSFNRLANNEQFF.

The chain links TRBV6-5 to TRBJ1-2; lacking DNA, the TRBD1 call made by TCRdb goes unchecked. Germline lookup yields CDR1 MNHEY and CDR2 SVGAGI. The CDR3 has 14 amino acids. Here the CDR3 reads CASSYFSGAYGYTF.

The chain employs TRBV25-1 and TRBJ2-3; the TCRdb call, TRBD1, lacks DNA for checking. Germline V lookup: CDR1 MGHDK, CDR2 SYGVNS. The CDR3 has 16 amino acids. CDR3 sequence: CASSPGGRRIADTQYF.